Presented here are 4 T cell receptor beta chains from one specimen sequenced in a study of blood T cell repertoires in COVID-19. TCRdb's table, derived via immunoSEQ multiplex PCR, lists solely in-frame clones and lacks some. Counted here are fewer than 350,000 clones, 65% to 90% occurring once; the ten biggest clones make up 4% to 5.5%. The specimen was PBMCs or T cells enriched from blood (not recorded which). The receptors derive from a woman aged 40 to 50 with acute COVID-19.

This chain joins TRBV4-3 and TRBJ1-1; D is ambiguous. Germline V gene lookup returns CDR1 LGHNA and CDR2 YSLEER. The CDR3 runs 14 residues. The V and J ends lost 2 bases and 2 bases respectively, with 9 bases between them. The CDR3 here is CASSQQVLNTEAFF. CDR3 nucleotides: TGCGCCAGCAGCCAACAGGTTCTAAACACTGAAGCTTTCTTT.

This sequence joins TRBV11-2 and TRBJ2-3, with D uncertain. This CDR3 has 14 amino acids. The germline gives CDR1 SGHAT, CDR2 FQNNGV. The germline V and J ends were trimmed by 1 base and 5 bases, with 10 bases remaining between them. CDR3 amino acids: CASSLGTALDTQYF. The CDR3 nucleotides read TGTGCCAGCAGCTTAGGTACAGCTTTAGATACGCAGTATTTT.

The table lists this clone with a few counts. The rearrangement links TRBV7-8 to TRBJ2-2, with a tentative D call TRBD1 (5 bases). Trimming shortened V by 5 bases and J by 2 bases, and 15 bases separated the two germline ends. CDR3 size: 16 residues. The germline gives CDR1 SGHVS, CDR2 FQNEAQ. The CDR3 protein is CASSQRQNLNTGELFF. CDR3 coding DNA: TGTGCCAGCAGCCAAAGACAGAACCTAAACACCGGGGAGCTGTTTTTT.

This chain joins TRBV19 and TRBJ1-1; no firm D call. Looked up from germline, CDR1 is LNHDA and CDR2 is SQIVND (reference sequence). V lost 1 base to trimming and J lost 1 base, with 13 bases between them. The CDR3 runs 16 residues. The CDR3 nucleotides are TGTGCCAGTAGTATAGGGGCTGGACTCTCGAACACTGAAGCTTTCTTT. Encoded protein: CASSIGAGLSNTEAFF.